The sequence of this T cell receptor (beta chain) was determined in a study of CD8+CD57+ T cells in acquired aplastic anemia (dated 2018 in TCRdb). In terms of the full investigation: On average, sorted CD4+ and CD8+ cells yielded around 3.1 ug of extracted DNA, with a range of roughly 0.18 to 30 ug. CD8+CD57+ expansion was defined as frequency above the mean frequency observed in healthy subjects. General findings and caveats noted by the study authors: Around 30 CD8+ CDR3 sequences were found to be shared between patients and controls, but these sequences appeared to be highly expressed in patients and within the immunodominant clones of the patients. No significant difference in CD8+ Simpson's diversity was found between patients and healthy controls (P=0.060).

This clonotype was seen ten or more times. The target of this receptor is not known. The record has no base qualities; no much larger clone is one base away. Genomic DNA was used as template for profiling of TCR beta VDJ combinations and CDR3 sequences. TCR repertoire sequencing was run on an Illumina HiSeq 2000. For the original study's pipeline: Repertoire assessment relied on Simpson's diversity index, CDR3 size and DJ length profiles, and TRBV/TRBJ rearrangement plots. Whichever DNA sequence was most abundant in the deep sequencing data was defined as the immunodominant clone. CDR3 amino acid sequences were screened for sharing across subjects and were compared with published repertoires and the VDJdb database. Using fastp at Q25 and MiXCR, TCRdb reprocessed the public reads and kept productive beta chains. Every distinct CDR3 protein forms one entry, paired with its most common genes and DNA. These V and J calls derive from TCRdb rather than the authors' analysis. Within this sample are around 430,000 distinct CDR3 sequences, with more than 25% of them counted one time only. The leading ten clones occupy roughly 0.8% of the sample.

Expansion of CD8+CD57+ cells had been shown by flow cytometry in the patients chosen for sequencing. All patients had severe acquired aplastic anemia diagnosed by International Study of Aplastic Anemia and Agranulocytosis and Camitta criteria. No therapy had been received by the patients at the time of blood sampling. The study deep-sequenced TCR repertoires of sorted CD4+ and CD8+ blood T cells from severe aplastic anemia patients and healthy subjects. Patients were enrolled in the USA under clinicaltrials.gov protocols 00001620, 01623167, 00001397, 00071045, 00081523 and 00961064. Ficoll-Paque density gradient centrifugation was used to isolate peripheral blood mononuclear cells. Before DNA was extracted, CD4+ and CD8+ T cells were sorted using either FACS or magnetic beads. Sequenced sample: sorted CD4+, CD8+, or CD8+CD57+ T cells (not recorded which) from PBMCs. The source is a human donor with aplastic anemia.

The nucleotide sequence is given as TGTGCCAGCAGTTACGGCTACGAAGCTTTCTTT. Its coded protein is CASSYGYEAFF. The chain joins TRBV12-3 or TRBV12-4 to TRBJ1-1; the D gene is not confidently resolved. The CDR3 spans 11 residues, from the cysteine through the phenylalanine. The entry retains the CDR3 DNA only, 33 bases that are in frame from base 1. V is cut by 4 bases and J by 8 bases, and the space between the germline ends is 8 bases.